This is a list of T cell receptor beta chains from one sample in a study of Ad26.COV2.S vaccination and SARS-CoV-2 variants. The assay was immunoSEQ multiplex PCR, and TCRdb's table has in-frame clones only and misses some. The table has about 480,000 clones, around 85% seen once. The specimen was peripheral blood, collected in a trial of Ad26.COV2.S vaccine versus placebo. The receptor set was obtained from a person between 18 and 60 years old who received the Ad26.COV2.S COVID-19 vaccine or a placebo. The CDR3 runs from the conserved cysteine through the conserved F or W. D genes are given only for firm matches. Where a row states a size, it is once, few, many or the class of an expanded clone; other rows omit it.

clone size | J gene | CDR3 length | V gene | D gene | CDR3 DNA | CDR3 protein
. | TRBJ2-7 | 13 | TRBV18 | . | TGTGCCAGCTCACCAGGCAAAACCTACGAGCAGTACTTC | CASSPGKTYEQYF
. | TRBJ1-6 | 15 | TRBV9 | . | TGTGCCAGCAGCGTCTGGGCAGGCAATAATTCACCCCTCCACTTT | CASSVWAGNNSPLHF
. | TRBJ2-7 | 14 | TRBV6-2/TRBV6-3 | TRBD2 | TGTGCCAGCAGTTACTCGTCGGGGGGCTACGAGCAGTACTTC | CASSYSSGGYEQYF
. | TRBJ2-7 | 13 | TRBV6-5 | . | TGTGCCAGCAGTCTGGGATACTCCTACGAGCAGTACTTC | CASSLGYSYEQYF
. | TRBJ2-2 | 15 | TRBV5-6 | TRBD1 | TGTGCCAGCAGCTTCGGGACAGGTTCTACCGGGGAGCTGTTTTTT | CASSFGTGSTGELFF
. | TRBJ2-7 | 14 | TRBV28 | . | TGTGCCAGCAGTACCCCGGGACAACCCTACGAGCAGTACTTC | CASSTPGQPYEQYF
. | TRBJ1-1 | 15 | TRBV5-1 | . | TGCGCCAGCAGCTCTCTCGGGATAATGAACACTGAAGCTTTCTTT | CASSSLGIMNTEAFF
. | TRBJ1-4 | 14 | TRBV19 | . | TGTGCCAGTAGAAGACATTCCTCTAATGAAAAACTGTTTTTT | CASRRHSSNEKLFF
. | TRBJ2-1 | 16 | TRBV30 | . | TGTGCCTGGAGGCTTAGCGGTGGCGTGGGGAGCAATGAGCAGTTCTTC | CAWRLSGGVGSNEQFF
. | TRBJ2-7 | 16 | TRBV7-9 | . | TGTGCCAGCAGCTTCCCCCTGGCAGGGGGGGGCTACGAGCAGTACTTC | CASSFPLAGGGYEQYF
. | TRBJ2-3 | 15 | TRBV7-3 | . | TGTGCCATCTCGGAGGGTGCCGGGAGCGCAGATACGCAGTATTTT | CAISEGAGSADTQYF
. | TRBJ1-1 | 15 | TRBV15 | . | TGTGCCACCAGCGTAATAAGGGGAGCAGGCACTGAAGCTTTCTTT | CATSVIRGAGTEAFF
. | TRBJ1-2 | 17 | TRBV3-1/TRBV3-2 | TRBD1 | TGTGCCAGCAGCCACCGGGACAGGGCACGAGCTAACTATGGCTACACCTTC | CASSHRDRARANYGYTF
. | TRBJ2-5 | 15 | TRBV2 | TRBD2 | TGTGCCAGCAGAAAAAAACTAGCGGGAGTGGAGACCCAGTACTTC | CASRKKLAGVETQYF
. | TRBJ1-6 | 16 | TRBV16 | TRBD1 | TGTGCCAGCAGCCAATCAGGACAGGTGGGGAATTCACCCCTCCACTTT | CASSQSGQVGNSPLHF
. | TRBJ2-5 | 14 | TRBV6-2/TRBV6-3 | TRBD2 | TGTGCCAGCAGTTACGGGGAGGGTGGGAAGACCCAGTACTTC | CASSYGEGGKTQYF
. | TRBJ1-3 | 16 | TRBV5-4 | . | TGTGCCAGCAGCAGAGACATGCCGAGCTCTGGAAACACCATATATTTT | CASSRDMPSSGNTIYF
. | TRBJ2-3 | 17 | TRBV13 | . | TGTGCCAGCAGCTTAGGGGGTAGGCCCCCATTTGCTAATACGCAGTATTTT | CASSLGGRPPFANTQYF
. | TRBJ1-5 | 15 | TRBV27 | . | TGTGCCAGCAGTTCCGAAGGGCTTTCCGATCAGCCCCAGCATTTT | CASSSEGLSDQPQHF
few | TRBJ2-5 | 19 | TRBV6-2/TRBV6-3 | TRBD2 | TGTGCCAGCAGTTACCCCCTTGGTTCTAGCGGGAGGCCGGGAGAGACCCAGTACTTC | CASSYPLGSSGRPGETQYF
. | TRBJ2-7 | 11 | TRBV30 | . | TGTGCCTTGGGAGTACCCTACGAGCAGTACTTC | CALGVPYEQYF
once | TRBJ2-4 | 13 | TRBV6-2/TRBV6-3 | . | TGTGCCAGCAGCAGAGACAGACAAAACATTCAGTACTTC | CASSRDRQNIQYF
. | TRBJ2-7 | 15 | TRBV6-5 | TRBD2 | TGTGCCAGCAAGCTAGCGGGAGCCCTCTCCTACGAGCAGTACTTC | CASKLAGALSYEQYF
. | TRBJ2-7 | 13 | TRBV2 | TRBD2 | TGTGCCAGCAGGACTAGCGGGAGGGAGCAGCAGTACTTC | CASRTSGREQQYF
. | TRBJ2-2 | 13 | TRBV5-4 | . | TGTGCCAGCAGCTCCCCCAGGACCGGGGAGCTGTTTTTT | CASSSPRTGELFF
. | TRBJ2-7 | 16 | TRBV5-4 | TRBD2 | TGTGCCAGCAGCGACTATAGACTAGGGACTAGCGGGAGGGCCCACTTC | CASSDYRLGTSGRAHF
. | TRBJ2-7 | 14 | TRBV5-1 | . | TGCGCCAGCTCTCAGGACAGATCCATCTACGAGCAGTACTTC | CASSQDRSIYEQYF